Listed below are T cell receptor beta chains from one sample, sequenced in a study of blood T cell repertoires in COVID-19. Profiled with immunoSEQ multiplex PCR; TCRdb holds only in-frame clones, not every one. The sample lists some 190,000 clones, roughly 84% occurring once. Sequenced input: PBMCs or T cells enriched from blood (not recorded which). Receptors were obtained from a woman younger than 45 who had been exposed to COVID-19. The CDR3 runs from the conserved cysteine through the conserved F or W. A D gene is named only where the DNA matches it firmly. Only part of the rows carry a size: once, few, many, or a class if the clone is expanded.

cdr3_aa cdr3_nt clone_size d_call j_call v_call
CASSWDSYEQYF TGTGCCAGCAGCTGGGACAGCTACGAGCAGTACTTC NA TRBD1 TRBJ2-7 TRBV5-5
CASSDKRTVLQDEQFF TGTGCCAGCAGCGATAAACGTACAGTATTACAAGATGAGCAGTTCTTC NA NA TRBJ2-1 TRBV9
CASRAGGATDTQYF TGTGCCAGCCGAGCGGGGGGTGCCACAGATACGCAGTATTTT NA TRBD2 TRBJ2-3 TRBV2
CASSPRTGPYEKLFF TGTGCCAGCAGCCCCCGGACAGGACCATATGAAAAACTGTTTTTT NA TRBD1 TRBJ1-4 TRBV7-2
CASAPSEGTKRQETQYF TGTGCCAGCGCCCCGTCGGAGGGGACTAAACGCCAAGAGACCCAGTACTTC NA TRBD2 TRBJ2-5 TRBV18
CASSEASPSGTDTQYF TGCGCCAGCAGTGAGGCTAGCCCTTCTGGCACAGATACGCAGTATTTT NA NA TRBJ2-3 TRBV10-1
CASITTAGQAFF TGTGCCAGCATCACAACGGCGGGGCAAGCTTTCTTT NA NA TRBJ1-1 TRBV12-3/TRBV12-4
CASSFAVGLGNTIYF TGCGCCAGCAGCTTTGCCGTGGGGCTAGGAAACACCATATATTTT NA NA TRBJ1-3 TRBV5-1
CASSLGQYTGELFF TGTGCCAGCAGCTTGGGACAGTACACCGGGGAGCTGTTTTTT once NA TRBJ2-2 TRBV5-5
CASRITGGPYEQYF TGTGCCAGCAGGATCACAGGGGGCCCCTACGAGCAGTACTTC few TRBD1 TRBJ2-7 TRBV2
CASSLGGGWELFF TGTGCCAGCAGCTTAGGCGGGGGATGGGAGCTGTTTTTT once TRBD2 TRBJ2-2 TRBV11-2
CASSPQGTGELFF TGTGCCAGCAGCCCCCAGGGAACCGGGGAGCTGTTTTTT NA NA TRBJ2-2 TRBV9
CASSHGTGFPPLHF TGCGCCAGCAGTCATGGGACAGGCTTTCCACCCCTCCACTTT NA TRBD1 TRBJ1-6 TRBV10-2